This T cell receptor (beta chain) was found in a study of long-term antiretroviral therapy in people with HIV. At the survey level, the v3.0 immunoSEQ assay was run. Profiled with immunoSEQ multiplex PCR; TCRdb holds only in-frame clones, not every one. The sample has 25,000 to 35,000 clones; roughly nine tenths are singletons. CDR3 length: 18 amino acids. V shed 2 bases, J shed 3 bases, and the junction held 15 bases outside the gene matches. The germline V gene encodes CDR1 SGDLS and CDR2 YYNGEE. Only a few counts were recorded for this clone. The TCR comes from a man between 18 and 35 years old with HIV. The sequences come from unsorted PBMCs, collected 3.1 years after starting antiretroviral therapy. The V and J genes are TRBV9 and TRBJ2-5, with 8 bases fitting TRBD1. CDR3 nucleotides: TGTGCCAGCAGCGTCACTATTCCGGGACAGGATTTTGAAGAGACCCAGTACTTC. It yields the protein CASSVTIPGQDFEETQYF.